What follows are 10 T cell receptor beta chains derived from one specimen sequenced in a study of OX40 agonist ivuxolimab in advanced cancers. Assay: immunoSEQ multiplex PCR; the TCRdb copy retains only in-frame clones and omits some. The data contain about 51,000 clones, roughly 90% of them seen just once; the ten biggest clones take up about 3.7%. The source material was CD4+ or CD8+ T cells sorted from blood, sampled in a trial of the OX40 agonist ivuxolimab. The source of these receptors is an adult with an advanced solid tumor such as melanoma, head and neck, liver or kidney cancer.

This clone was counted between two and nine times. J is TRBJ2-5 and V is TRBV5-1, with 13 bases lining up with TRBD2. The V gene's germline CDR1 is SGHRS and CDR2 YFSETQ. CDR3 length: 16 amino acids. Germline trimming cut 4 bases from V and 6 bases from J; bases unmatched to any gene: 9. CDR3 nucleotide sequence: TGCGCCAGCAGCCAGGGACTAGCGGGGCTCACTCAGACCCAGTACTTC. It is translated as CASSQGLAGLTQTQYF.

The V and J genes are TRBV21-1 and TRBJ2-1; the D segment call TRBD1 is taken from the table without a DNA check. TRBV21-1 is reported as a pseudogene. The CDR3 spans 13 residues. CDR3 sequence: CASSLDRGNEQFF. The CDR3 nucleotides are TGTGCCAGCAGTCTCGACAGGGGCAATGAGCAGTTCTTC.

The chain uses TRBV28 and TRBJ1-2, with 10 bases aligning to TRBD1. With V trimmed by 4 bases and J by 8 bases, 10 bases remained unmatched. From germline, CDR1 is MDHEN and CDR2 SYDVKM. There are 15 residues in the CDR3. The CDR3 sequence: CASSSVDRGRRGYTF. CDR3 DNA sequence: TGTGCCAGCAGTTCCGTAGACAGGGGGCGGAGGGGCTACACCTTC.

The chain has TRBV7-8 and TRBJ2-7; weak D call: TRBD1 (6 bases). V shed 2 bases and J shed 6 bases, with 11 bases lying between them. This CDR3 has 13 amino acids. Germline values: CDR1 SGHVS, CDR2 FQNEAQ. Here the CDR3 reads CASSLQQGPEQYF. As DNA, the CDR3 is TGTGCCAGCAGCTTACAGCAGGGGCCCGAGCAGTACTTC.

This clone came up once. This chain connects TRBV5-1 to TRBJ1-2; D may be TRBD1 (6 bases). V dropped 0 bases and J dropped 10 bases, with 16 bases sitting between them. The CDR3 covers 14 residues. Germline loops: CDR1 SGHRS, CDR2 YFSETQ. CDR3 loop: CASSLEYRVGDYTF. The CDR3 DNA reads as TGCGCCAGCAGCTTGGAATACAGGGTCGGGGACTACACCTTC.

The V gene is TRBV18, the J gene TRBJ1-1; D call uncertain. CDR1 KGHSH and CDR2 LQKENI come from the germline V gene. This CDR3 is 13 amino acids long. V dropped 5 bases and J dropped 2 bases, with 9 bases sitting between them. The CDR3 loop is CASSTKGNTEAFF. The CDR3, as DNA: TGTGCCAGCTCAACTAAGGGTAACACTGAAGCTTTCTTT.

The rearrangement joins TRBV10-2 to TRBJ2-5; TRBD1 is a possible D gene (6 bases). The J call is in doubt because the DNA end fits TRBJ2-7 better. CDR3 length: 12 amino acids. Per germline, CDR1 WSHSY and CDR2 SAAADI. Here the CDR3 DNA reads TGCGCCAGTGGACAGTCCTCCTACGAGCAGTACTTC. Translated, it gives CASGQSSYEQYF.

CDR3 nucleotide sequence: TGCGCCAGCAGCTTGGCCGCGGACGGATCTTATGGCTACACCTTC. It specifies CASSLAADGSYGYTF. This chain joins TRBV5-1 and TRBJ1-2; D call uncertain. Trimming cost V 0 bases and J 5 bases, with 14 bases left between them. Per germline, CDR1 SGHRS and CDR2 YFSETQ. The CDR3 is 15 amino acids.

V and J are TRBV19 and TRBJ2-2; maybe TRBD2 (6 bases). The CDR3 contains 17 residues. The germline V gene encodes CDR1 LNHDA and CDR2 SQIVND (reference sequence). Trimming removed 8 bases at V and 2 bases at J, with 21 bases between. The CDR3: CASHGRRGRSNTGELFF. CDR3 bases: TGTGCCAGTCACGGAAGGAGGGGCCGGAGTAACACCGGGGAGCTGTTTTTT. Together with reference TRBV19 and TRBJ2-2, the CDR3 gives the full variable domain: DGGITQSPKYLFRKEGQNVTLSCEQNLNHDAMYWYRQDPGQGLRLIYYSQIVNDFQKGDIAEGYSVSREKKESFPLTVTSAQKNPTAFYLCASHGRRGRSNTGELFFGEGSRLTVL.

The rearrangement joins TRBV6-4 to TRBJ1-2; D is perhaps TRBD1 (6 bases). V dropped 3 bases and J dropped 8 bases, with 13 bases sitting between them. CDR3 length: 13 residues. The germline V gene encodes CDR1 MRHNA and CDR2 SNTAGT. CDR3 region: CASSDFPGVGYTF. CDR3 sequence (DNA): TGTGCCAGCAGTGATTTTCCAGGGGTCGGCTACACCTTC.